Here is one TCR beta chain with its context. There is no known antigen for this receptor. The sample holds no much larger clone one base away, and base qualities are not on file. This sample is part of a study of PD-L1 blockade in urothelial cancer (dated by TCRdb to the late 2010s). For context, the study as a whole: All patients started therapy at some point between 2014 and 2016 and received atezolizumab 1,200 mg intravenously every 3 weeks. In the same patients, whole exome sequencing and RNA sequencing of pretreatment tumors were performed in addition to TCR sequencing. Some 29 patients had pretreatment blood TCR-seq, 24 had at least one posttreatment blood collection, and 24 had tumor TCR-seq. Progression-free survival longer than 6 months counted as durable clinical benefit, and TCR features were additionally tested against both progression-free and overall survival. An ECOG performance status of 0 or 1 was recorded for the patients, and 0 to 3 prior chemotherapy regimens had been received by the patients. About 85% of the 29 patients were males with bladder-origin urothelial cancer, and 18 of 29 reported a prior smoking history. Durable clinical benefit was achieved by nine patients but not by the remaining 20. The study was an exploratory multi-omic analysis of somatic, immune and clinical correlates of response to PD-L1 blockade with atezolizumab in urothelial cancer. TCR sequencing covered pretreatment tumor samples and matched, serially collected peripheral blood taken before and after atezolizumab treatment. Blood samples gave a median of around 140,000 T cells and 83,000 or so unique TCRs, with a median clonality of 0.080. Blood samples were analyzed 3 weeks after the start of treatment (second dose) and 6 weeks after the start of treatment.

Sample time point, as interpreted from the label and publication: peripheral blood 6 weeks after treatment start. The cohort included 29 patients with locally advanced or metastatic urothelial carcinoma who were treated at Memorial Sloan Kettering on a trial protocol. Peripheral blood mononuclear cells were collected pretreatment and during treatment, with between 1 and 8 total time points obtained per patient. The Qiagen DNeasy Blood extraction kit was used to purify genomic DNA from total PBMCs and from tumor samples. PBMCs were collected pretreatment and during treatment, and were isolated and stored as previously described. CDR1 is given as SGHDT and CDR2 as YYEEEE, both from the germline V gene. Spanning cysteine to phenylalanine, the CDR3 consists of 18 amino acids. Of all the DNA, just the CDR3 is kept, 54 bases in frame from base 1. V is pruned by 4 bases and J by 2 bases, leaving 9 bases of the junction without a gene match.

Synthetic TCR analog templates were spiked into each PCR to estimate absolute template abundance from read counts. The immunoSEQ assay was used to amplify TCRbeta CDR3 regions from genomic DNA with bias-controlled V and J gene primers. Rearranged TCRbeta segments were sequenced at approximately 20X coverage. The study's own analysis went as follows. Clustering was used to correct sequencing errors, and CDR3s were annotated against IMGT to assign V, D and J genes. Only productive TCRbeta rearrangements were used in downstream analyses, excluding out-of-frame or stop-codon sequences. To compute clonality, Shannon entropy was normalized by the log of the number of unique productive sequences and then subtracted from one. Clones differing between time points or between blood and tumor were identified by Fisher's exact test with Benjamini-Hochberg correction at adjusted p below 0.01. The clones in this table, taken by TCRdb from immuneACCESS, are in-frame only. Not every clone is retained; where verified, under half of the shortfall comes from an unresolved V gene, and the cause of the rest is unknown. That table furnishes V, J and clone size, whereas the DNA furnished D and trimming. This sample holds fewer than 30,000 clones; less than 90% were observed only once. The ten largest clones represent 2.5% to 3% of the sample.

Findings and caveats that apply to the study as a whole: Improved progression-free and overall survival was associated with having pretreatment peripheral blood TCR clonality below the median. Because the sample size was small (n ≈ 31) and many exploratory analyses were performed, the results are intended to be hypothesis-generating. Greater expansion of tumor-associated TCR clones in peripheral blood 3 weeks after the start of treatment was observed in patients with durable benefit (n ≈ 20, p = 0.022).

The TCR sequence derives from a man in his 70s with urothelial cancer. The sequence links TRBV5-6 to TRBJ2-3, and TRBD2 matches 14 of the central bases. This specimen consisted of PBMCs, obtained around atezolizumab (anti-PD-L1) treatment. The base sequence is TGTGCCAGCAGCACAAGACTAGCGGGGGGGCCTATCACAGATACGCAGTATTTT. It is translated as CASSTRLAGGPITDTQYF.